This section outlines one T cell receptor beta chain sequence together with its context. Its antigen is as yet unknown. The CDR3 covers 16 residues. Germline V lookup: CDR1 MGHRA, CDR2 YSYEKL. V dropped 2 bases and J dropped 2; count of bases not matched to a gene: 3. Purified naive CD4+ T cells were depleted of CD25+ Tregs. General study points: The TCR gene usage of tumor memory CD4+ T cells clustered together with blood and lymph node memory CD4+ cells and with lymph node naive CD4+ cells. Greatest tumor Treg TCR overlap was with tumor naive CD4+ cells.

After constant-region reverse-primer amplification, full-length variable regions underwent semi-nested PCR with Nested Universal Primer A. TCRdb used MiXCR to reprocess the 5' RACE reads, holding one entry per CDR3 protein. The repertoire holds about 8,200 distinct CDR3 sequences, with around 67% as singletons. The sequencing sample was made of tumor-infiltrating naive CD4+ T cells sorted from the breast tumor. Subset reported: naive CD4+ T cells, CD4+CD45RA+CD25-. This receptor was identified in a female donor with breast cancer. The chain links TRBV4-1 to TRBJ1-5; 10 nucleotides line up with TRBD1. The CDR3 region is CASSQQTGGGNQPQHF. CDR3 in DNA: TGCGCCAGCAGCCAACAGACAGGGGGCGGCAATCAGCCCCAGCATTTT.